This TCR beta chain is drawn from a study of blood T cells in healthy people across ages. Findings of the study overall: TCR beta diversity was tightly associated with the proportion of naive T cells.

A word on this clonotype: Its antigen is as yet unknown.

For the second PCR, which ran for about 6 to 11 cycles, a sample-barcoded 5' primer and a J-beta primer mix were used. TCRdb analysed the 5' RACE reads with MiXCR anew, one entry per CDR3 protein. This table holds about 1.5 million distinct CDR3 sequences, 42% found once. With 6 bases removed from V and 8 bases from J, the gap between germline ends came to 18 bases. CDR1 and CDR2 from the germline V gene are SQVTM and ANQGSEA. The CDR3 has 13 amino acids. Sequenced: blood. This TCR derives from a woman between 18 and 30 years old in good health. The V call is TRBV29-1, the J call TRBJ2-3; no clear D gene. The CDR3 sequence is CSVTSGIPGTQYF. CDR3 nucleotide sequence: TGCAGCGTCACCTCAGGCATCCCGGGTACGCAGTATTTT.